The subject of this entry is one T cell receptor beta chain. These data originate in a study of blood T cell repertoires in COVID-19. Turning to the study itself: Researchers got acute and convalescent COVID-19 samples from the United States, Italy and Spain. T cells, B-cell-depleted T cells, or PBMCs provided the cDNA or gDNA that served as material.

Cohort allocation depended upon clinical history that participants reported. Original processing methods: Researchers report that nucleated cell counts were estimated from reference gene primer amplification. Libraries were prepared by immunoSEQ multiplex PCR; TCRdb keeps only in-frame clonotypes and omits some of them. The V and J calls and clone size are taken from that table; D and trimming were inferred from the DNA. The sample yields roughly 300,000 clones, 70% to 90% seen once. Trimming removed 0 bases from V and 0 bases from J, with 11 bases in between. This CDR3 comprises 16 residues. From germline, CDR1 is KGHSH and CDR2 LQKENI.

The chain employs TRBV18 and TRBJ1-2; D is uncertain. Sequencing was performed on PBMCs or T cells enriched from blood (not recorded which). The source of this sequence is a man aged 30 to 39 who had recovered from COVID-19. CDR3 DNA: TGTGCCAGCTCACCACCGACGGGTTCCCCTAACTATGGCTACACCTTC. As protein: CASSPPTGSPNYGYTF.